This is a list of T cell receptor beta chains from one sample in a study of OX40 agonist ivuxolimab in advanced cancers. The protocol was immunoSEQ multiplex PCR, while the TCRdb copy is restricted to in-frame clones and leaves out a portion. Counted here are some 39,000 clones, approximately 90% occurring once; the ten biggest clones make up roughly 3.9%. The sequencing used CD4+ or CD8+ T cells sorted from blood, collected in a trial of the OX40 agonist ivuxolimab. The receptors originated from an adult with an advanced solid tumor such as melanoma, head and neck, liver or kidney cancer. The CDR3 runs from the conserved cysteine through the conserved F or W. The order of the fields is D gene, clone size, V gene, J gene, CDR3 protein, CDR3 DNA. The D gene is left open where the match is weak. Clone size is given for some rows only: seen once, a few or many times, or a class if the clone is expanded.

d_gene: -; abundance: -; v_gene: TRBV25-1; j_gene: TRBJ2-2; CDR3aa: CASSELKGLRGHTGELFF; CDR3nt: TGTGCCAGCAGTGAACTGAAAGGACTCAGAGGCCACACCGGGGAGCTGTTTTTT
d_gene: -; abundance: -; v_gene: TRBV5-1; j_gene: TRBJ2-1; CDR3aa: CASSVKVGEQFF; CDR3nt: TGCGCCAGCAGCGTCAAAGTAGGTGAGCAGTTCTTC
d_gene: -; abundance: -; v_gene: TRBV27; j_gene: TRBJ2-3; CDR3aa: CASSRYLSGSTDTQYF; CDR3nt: TGTGCCAGCAGTCGTTACCTCTCGGGAAGCACAGATACGCAGTATTTT
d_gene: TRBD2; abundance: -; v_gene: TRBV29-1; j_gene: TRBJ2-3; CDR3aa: CSVARREGRDTQYF; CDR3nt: TGCAGCGTCGCGAGGCGGGAGGGCCGAGATACGCAGTATTTT
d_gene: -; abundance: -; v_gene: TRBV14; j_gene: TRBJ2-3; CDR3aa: CASSQGSGSTDTQYF; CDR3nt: TGTGCCAGCAGCCAAGGCTCCGGGAGCACAGATACGCAGTATTTT
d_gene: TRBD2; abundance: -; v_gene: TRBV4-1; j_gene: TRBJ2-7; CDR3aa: CASSQGIAGVYEQYF; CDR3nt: TGCGCCAGCAGCCAAGGAATAGCGGGAGTCTACGAGCAGTACTTC
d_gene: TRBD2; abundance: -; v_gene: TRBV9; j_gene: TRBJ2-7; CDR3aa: CASSDLRAGSDYEQYF; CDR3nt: TGTGCCAGCAGCGACCTGCGAGCGGGATCCGACTACGAGCAGTACTTC
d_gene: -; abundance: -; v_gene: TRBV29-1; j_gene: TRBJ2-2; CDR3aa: CSVQGANTGELFF; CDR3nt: TGCAGCGTTCAGGGCGCGAACACCGGGGAGCTGTTTTTT
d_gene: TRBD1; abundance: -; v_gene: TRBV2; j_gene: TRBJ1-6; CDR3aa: CASRGQGNSPLHF; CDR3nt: TGTGCCAGCAGGGGACAGGGAAATTCACCCCTCCACTTT
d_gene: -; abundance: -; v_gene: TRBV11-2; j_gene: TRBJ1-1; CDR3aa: CASSLDWGSNTEAFF; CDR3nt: TGTGCCAGCAGCTTAGATTGGGGTTCGAACACTGAAGCTTTCTTT
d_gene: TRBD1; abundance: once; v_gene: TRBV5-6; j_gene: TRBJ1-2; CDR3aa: CASSLADRGPTYGYTF; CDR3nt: TGTGCCAGCAGCTTAGCGGACAGGGGGCCCACTTATGGCTACACCTTC
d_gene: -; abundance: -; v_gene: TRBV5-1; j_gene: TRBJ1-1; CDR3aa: CATKQGINTEAFF; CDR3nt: TGCGCCACCAAGCAGGGGATCAACACTGAAGCTTTCTTT
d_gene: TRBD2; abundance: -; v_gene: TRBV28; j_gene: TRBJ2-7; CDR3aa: CASSPRRRGVPYEQYF; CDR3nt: TGTGCCAGCAGCCCCCGGAGGCGGGGGGTTCCCTACGAGCAGTACTTC
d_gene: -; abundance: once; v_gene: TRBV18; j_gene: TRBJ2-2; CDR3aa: CASSPMNGATGELFF; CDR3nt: TGTGCCAGCTCACCTATGAACGGGGCTACCGGGGAGCTGTTTTTT
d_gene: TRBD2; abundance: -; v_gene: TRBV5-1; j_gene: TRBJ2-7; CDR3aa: CASSRAGGYEQYF; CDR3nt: TGCGCCAGCAGCCGCGCGGGAGGTTACGAGCAGTACTTC
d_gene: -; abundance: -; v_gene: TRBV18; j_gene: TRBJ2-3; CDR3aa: CASSPGGTSTDTQYF; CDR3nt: TGTGCCAGCTCACCGGGCGGGACTAGCACAGATACGCAGTATTTT
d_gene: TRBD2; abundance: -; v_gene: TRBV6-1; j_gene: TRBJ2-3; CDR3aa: CASSAPSSGGGYTDTQYF; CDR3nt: TGTGCCAGCAGTGCCCCTTCTAGCGGGGGGGGCTACACAGATACGCAGTATTTT
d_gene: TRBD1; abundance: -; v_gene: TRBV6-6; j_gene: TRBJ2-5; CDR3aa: CASSSGTESFQETQYF; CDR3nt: TGTGCCAGCAGTTCCGGGACAGAAAGCTTCCAAGAGACCCAGTACTTC
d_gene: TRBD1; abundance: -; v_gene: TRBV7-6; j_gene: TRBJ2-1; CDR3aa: CASSRRDRQNEQFF; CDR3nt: TGTGCCAGCAGCCGAAGGGACAGACAAAATGAGCAGTTCTTC
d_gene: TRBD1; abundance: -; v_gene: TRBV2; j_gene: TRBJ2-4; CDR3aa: CASRDDRVAKNIQYF; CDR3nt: TGTGCCAGCAGGGATGACAGGGTGGCCAAAAACATTCAGTACTTC
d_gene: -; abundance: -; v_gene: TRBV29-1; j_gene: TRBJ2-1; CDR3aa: CSGNRGGTSGGSYNEQFF; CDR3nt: TGCAGCGGTAACAGGGGTGGCACTAGCGGCGGCTCCTACAATGAGCAGTTCTTC
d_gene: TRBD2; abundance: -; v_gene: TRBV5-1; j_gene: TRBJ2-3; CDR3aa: CASSLRPGEGTGDTQYF; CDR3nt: TGCGCCAGCAGCTTAAGGCCCGGGGAGGGAACGGGGGATACGCAGTATTTT
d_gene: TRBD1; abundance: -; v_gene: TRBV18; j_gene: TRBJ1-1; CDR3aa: CASSPSIGGAVTEAFF; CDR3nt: TGTGCCAGCTCACCATCTATAGGGGGCGCGGTCACTGAAGCTTTCTTT
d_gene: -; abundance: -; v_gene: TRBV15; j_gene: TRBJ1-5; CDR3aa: CATSRDSGGNSNQPQHF; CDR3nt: TGTGCCACCAGCAGAGATTCAGGCGGGAATAGCAATCAGCCCCAGCATTTT
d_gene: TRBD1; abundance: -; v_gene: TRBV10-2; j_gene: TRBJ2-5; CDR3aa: CASSEPGTGGRETQYF; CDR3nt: TGCGCCAGCAGTGAGCCGGGGACAGGGGGCCGGGAGACCCAGTACTTC
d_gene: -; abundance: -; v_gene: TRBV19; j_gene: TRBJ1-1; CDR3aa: CASTRSIVSVYTEAFF; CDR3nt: TGTGCCAGTACTCGCAGCATTGTTAGCGTGTACACTGAAGCTTTCTTT
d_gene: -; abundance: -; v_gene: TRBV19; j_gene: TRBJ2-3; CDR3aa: CASSPQTVDTQYF; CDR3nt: TGTGCCAGTAGCCCCCAGACAGTGGATACGCAGTATTTT
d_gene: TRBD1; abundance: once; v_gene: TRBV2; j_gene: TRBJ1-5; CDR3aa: CASTIAAGGQPQHF; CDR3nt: TGTGCCAGCACTATAGCGGCAGGGGGTCAGCCCCAGCATTTT
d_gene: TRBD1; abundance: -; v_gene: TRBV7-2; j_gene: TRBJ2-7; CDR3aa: CASRITGVAYEQYF; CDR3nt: TGTGCCAGCAGAATAACAGGGGTTGCCTACGAGCAGTACTTC
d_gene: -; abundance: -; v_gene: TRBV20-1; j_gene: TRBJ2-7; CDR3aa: CSAGIGYEQYF; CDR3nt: TGCAGTGCTGGGATAGGTTACGAGCAGTACTTC
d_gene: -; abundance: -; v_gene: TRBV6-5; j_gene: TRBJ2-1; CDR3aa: CASSYGGYEQFF; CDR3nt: TGTGCCAGCAGTTATGGAGGTTATGAGCAGTTCTTC
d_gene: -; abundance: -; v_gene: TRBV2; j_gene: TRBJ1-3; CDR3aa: CASSISEGGNTIYF; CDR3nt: TGTGCCAGCAGTATTTCCGAGGGTGGAAACACCATATATTTT
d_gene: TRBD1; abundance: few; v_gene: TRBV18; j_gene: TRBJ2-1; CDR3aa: CASSFIAPHRKGANEQFF; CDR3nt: TGTGCCAGCTCATTTATTGCGCCACATCGAAAGGGGGCCAATGAGCAGTTCTTC
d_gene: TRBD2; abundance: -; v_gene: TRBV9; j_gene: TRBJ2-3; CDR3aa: CASSVSLAGGDTQYF; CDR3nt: TGTGCCAGCAGCGTTTCACTAGCGGGGGGAGATACGCAGTATTTT
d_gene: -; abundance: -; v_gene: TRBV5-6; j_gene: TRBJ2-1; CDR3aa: CASSFRAYNEQFF; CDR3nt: TGTGCCAGCAGCTTCAGGGCCTACAATGAGCAGTTCTTC
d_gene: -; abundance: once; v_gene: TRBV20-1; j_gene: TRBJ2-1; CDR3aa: CSASIHNEQFF; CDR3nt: TGCAGTGCTAGTATACACAATGAGCAGTTCTTC